This TCR beta chain was recorded in a study of patients and donors after allogeneic stem cell transplantation. Trimming removed 2 bases from V and 8 bases from J, with 13 bases in between. Germline CDR1 reads SNHLY; CDR2 reads FYNNEI. This CDR3 region has 15 residues. This clonotype was picked up a small number of times. From the RT-PCR reads, TCRdb called clonotypes with MiXCR, one entry per CDR3 protein. Found here are some 960,000 distinct CDR3 sequences, roughly 18% of them singletons; the top ten hold 5% to 6.5%. Sequenced input: blood, either unsorted or a sorted T cell fraction (not recorded which). The chain recombines TRBV2 with TRBJ1-6; TRBD1 is a possible D gene (6 bases). This clonotype was sampled from a human donor who was either an allogeneic HSCT recipient or a stem cell or donor lymphocyte infusion donor (not recorded which). It is not recorded whose cells these are; they may come from a transplant donor. CDR3 loop: CASSEFRGRDSPLHF. CDR3 DNA sequence: TGTGCCAGCAGTGAATTCCGGGGGCGGGATTCACCCCTCCACTTT.